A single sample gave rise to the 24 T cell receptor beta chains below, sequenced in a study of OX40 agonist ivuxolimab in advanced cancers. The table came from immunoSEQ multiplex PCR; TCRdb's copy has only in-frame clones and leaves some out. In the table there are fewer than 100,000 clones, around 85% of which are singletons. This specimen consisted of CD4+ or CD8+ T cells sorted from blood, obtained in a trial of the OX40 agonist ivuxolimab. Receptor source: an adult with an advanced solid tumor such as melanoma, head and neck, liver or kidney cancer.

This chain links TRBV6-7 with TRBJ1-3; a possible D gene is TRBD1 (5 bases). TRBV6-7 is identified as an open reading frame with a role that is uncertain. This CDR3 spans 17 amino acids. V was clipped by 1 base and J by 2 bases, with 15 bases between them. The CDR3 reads CASSYLRPGGTGNTIYF. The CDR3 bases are TGTGCCAGCAGTTACTTACGCCCCGGGGGGACTGGAAACACCATATATTTT.

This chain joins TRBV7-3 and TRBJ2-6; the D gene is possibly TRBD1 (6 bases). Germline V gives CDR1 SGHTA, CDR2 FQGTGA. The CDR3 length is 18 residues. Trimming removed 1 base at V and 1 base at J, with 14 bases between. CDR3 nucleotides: TGTGCCAGCAGCTTAAGGCAGGGGAAGGGATCTGGGGCCAACGTCCTGACTTTC. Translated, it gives CASSLRQGKGSGANVLTF.

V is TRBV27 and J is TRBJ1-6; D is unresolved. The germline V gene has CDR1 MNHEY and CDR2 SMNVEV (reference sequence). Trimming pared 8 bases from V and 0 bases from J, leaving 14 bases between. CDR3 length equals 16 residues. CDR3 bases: TGTGCCAGCTCCCGACACGGGAGCTCCTATAATTCACCCCTCCACTTT. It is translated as CASSRHGSSYNSPLHF.

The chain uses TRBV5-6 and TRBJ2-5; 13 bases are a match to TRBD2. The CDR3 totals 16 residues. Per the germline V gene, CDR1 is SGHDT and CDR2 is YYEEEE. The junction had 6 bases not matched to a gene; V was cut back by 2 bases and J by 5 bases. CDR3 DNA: TGTGCCAGCAGCTTTACTAGCGGGGGGGCCGGGGAGACCCAGTACTTC. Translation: CASSFTSGGAGETQYF.

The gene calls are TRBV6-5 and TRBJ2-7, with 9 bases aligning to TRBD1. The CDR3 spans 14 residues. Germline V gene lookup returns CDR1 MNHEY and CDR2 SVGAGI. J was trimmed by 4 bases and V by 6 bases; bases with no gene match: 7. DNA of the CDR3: TGTGCCAGCAGGCCGGGACAGGGACTGTACGAGCAGTACTTC. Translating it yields CASRPGQGLYEQYF.

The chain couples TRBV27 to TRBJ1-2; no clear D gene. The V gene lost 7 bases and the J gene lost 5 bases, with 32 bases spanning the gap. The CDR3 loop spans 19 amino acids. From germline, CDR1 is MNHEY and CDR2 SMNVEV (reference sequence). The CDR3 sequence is CASTLRAGGRGPEFYGYTF. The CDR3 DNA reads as TGTGCCAGCACCTTACGAGCGGGCGGGAGAGGCCCAGAATTTTATGGCTACACCTTC.

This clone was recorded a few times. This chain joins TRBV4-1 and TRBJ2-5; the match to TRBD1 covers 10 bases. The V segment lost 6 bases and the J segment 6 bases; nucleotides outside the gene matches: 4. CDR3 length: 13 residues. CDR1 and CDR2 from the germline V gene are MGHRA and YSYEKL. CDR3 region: CASRRQGAKTQYF. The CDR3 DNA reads TGCGCCAGCAGGCGACAGGGGGCGAAGACCCAGTACTTC.

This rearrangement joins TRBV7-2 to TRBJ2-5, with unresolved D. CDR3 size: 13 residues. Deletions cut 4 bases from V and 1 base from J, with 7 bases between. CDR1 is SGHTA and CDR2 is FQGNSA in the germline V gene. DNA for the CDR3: TGTGCCAGCAGCTCGGAACTCCAAGAGACCCAGTACTTC. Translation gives CASSSELQETQYF.

The CDR3 loop reads CASSPRMEGAYTF. In DNA, the CDR3 is TGTGCCAGCAGCCCGAGAATGGAGGGGGCTTACACCTTC. This chain uses TRBV6-5 with TRBJ1-2; 7 positions match TRBD1. J gave up 11 bases and V 6 bases, and 12 bases lay outside the gene matches. The CDR3 consists of 13 residues. Germline V CDR1 and CDR2: MNHEY, SVGAGI.

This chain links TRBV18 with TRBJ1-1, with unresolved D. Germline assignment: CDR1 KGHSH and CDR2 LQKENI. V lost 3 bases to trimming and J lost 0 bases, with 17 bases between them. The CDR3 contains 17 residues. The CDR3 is CASSPPNTARMNTEAFF. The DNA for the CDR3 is TGTGCCAGCTCACCTCCTAACACCGCACGGATGAACACTGAAGCTTTCTTT.

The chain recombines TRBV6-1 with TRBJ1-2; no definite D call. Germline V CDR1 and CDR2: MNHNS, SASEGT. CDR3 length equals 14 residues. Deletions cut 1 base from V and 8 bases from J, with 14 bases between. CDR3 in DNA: TGTGCCAGCAGTGAAGTAGGCGGATTAACGGGCTACACCTTC. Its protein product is CASSEVGGLTGYTF.

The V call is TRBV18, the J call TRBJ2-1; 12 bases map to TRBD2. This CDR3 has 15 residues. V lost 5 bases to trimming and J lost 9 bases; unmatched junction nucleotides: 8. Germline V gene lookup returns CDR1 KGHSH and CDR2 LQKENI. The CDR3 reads CASSELAGGSSEQFF. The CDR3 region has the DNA TGTGCCAGCTCAGAACTAGCGGGGGGAAGCAGTGAGCAGTTCTTC.

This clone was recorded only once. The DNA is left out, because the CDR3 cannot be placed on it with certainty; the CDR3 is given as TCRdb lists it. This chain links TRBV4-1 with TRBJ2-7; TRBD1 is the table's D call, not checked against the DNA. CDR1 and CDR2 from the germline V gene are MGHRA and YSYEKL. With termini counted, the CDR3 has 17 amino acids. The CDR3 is CASSLPQWGQGNNEQHF.

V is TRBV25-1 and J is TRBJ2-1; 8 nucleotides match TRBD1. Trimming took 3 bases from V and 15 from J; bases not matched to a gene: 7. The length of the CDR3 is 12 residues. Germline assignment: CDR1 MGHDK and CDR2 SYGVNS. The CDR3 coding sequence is TGTGCCAGCAGTGATTCCGCCAGGGGGCTGTTCTTC. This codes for CASSDSARGLFF.

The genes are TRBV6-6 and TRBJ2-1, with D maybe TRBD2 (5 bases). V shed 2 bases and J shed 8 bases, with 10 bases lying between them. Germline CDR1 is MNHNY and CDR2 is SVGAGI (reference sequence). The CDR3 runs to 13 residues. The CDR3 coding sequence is TGTGCCAGCAGTTACAGGTTGAGGGATGAGCAGTTCTTC. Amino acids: CASSYRLRDEQFF.

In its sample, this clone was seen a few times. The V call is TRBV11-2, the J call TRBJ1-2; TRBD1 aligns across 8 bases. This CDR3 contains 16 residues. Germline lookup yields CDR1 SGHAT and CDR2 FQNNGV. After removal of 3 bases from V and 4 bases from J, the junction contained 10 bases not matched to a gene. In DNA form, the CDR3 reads TGTGCCAGCAGCTTCACAGGGGGTGCAGTTGGCTATGGCTACACCTTC. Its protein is CASSFTGGAVGYGYTF. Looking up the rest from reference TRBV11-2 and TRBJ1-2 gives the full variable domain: EAGVAQSPRYKIIEKRQSVAFWCNPISGHATLYWYQQILGQGPKLLIQFQNNGVVDDSQLPKDRFSAERLKGVDSTLKIQPAKLEDSAVYLCASSFTGGAVGYGYTFGSGTRLTVV.

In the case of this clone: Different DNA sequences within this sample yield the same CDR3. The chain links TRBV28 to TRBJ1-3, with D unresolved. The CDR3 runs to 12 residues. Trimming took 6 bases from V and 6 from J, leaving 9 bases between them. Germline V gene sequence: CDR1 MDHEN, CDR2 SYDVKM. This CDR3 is CASSFGPNTIYF. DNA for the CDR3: TGTGCCAGCAGCTTTGGCCCAAACACCATATATTTT.

In DNA form, the CDR3 reads TGCGCCAGCAGTGAGTCTACAGGGGGCGGGTACGAGCAGTACTTC. Translated: CASSESTGGGYEQYF. The chain employs TRBV10-2 and TRBJ2-7, with 9 bases that match TRBD1. The CDR3 has 15 amino acids. With 0 bases clipped from V and 4 bases from J, the junction kept 4 bases outside the gene matches. CDR1 is WSHSY, CDR2 SAAADI, per germline.

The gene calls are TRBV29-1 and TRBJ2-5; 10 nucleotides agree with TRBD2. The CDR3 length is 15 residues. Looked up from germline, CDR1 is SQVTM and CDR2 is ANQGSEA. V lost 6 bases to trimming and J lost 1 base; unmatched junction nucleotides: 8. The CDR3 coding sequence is TGCAGCGTCCTAGGCCTAGCGGGGGTCCAAGAGACCCAGTACTTC. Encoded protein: CSVLGLAGVQETQYF.

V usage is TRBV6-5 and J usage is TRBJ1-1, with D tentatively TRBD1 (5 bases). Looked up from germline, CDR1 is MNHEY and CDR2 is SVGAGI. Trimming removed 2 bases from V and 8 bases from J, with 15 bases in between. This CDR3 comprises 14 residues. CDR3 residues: CASSYGGTAVEAFF. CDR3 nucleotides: TGTGCCAGCAGTTACGGAGGGACCGCCGTGGAAGCTTTCTTT.

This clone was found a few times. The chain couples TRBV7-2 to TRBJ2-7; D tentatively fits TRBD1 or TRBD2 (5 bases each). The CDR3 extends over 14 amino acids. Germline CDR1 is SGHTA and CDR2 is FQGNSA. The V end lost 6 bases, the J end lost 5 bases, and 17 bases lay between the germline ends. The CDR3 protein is CASSRGDGPDEQYF. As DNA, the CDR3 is TGTGCCAGCAGTCGAGGGGACGGACCGGACGAGCAGTACTTC.

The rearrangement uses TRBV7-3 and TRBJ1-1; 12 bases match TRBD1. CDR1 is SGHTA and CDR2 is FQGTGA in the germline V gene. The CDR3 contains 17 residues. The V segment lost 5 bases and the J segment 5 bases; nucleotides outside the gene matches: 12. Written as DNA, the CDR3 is TGTGCCAGCAGCCCCCCTGGGGACAGGGGGCGGAGGACTGAAGCTTTCTTT. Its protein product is CASSPPGDRGRRTEAFF.

The CDR3 is CASSIQGRNEQFF. CDR3 sequence (DNA): TGCGCCAGCAGCATCCAAGGGAGGAATGAGCAGTTCTTC. The J gene is TRBJ2-1, the V gene TRBV4-1; D may be TRBD2 (6 bases). The length of the CDR3 is 13 residues. Germline V CDR1 and CDR2: MGHRA, YSYEKL. V shed 5 bases and J shed 7 bases, with 12 bases lying between them.

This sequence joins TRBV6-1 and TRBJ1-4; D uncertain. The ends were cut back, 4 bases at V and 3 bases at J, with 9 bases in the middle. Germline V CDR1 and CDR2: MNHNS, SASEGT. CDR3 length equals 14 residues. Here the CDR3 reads CASSARESNEKLFF. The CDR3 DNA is TGTGCCAGCAGTGCCCGGGAGTCTAATGAAAAACTGTTTTTT.